This record covers a single TCR beta chain. These data originate in a study of blood T cell repertoires in COVID-19. Study information: In each case, the material was cDNA or gDNA derived from T cells, B-cell-depleted T cells, or PBMCs.

The V gene's germline CDR1 is MNHEY and CDR2 SMNVEV (reference sequence). There are 14 residues in the CDR3. The ends lost 2 bases at V and 7 bases at J; junction bases unmatched: 6. In the authors' workflow: Amplification from reference gene primers served as the basis for estimated nucleated cell counts. The table came from immunoSEQ multiplex PCR; TCRdb's copy has only in-frame clones and leaves some out. V, J and clone size were drawn from that table, and D and trimming were deduced from the DNA. The sample yields some 88,000 clones, 79% seen once. The rearrangement links TRBV27 to TRBJ1-2; 8 bases line up with TRBD1. This receptor was identified in a human donor in a cohort sampled during active COVID-19. The specimen sequenced was peripheral blood. This chain's CDR3 is CASSLIAGGGGYTF. The CDR3 DNA sequence: TGTGCCAGCAGTTTAATCGCAGGGGGCGGTGGCTACACCTTC.